The clone carrying this T cell receptor beta chain has a count of ten or more. Germline CDR1 and CDR2: SGHNT and YENEEA. V was pared by 5 bases and J by 5 bases, with 5 bases of the junction left unmatched. The length of the CDR3 is 14 residues. RNA transcripts gave rise to amplified TCR beta CDR3 regions. With the HTBI primer set, the TCR CDR3 went through a first round of RT-PCR. TCRdb analysed the multiplex PCR reads with MiXCR anew, one entry per CDR3 protein. The top ten clones hold around 8% of a sample with 250,000 to 300,000 distinct CDR3 sequences, roughly an eighth of them seen once. This sample is drawn from a study of T cells in Graves' hyperthyroidism and ophthalmopathy. On the study more broadly: Peripheral blood specimens were obtained at initial diagnosis, prior to any treatment.

J is TRBJ1-4 and V is TRBV11-3, with 7 bases lining up with TRBD1. The sample consisted of blood. The clonotype was recovered from a woman in her forties with Graves' hyperthyroidism. This CDR3 reads CASSQGQTNEKLFF. For the CDR3, the DNA is TGTGCCAGCAGCCAGGGACAGACCAATGAAAAACTGTTTTTT.